In its sample, the clone carrying this T cell receptor (beta chain) was seen once. Its antigen is unknown. This record comes from a study of shared clonotypes between healthy human individuals. Study background: The plates for each donor numbered three CD4 naive, three CD4 memory, two CD8 naive and one CD8 memory. Findings and caveats of the study: On the whole, naive subsets had larger estimated richness than memory subsets had.

DNA at 200 ng, some 31,000 T cell genomes, went into sorted-subset replicate PCRs. Assay used: immunoSEQ multiplex PCR; TCRdb lists only in-frame clones, some missing. This repertoire shows approximately 1.9 million clones, 80% to 95% found once; its top ten account for around 1.7%. V was trimmed by 2 bases and J by 7 bases, leaving 21 bases between them. The CDR3 extends over 16 amino acids. Terminally differentiated effector memory CD45RA+ cells were excluded from the naive CD8 cells, which were CD45RO-negative and positively selected for CCR7. The donors were adults (healthy and HIV-negative) with no recent acute infections or vaccinations.

The chain recombines TRBV23-1 with TRBJ2-7; TRBD1 might be the D (6 bases). TRBV23-1 is an open reading frame whose function is uncertain. The clonotype originates from a man aged 18 to 30 in good health. Some clones in this sample may be carry-over from other donors' samples. Sequenced sample: naive CD8+ T cells from PBMCs. The CDR3 DNA reads TGCGCCAGCAGTCAAACTAGGAGGCGGACAGTAGGTGAGCAGTACTTC. Its protein is CASSQTRRRTVGEQYF.